Listed below are T cell receptor beta chains from one sample, sequenced in a study of blood T cell repertoires in COVID-19. The method was immunoSEQ multiplex PCR; TCRdb's version includes in-frame clones alone and lacks a portion of them. The sample yields 98,000 or so clones, just over 85% seen once. The sample was peripheral blood. These receptor sequences come from a human donor in a cohort sampled during active COVID-19. CDR3s include the opening cysteine and the closing phenylalanine or tryptophan. The D gene is left open where the match is weak. Only part of the rows carry a size: once, few, many, or a class if the clone is expanded.

TRBV7-9	NA	14	TRBJ1-2	NA	TGTGCCAGCAGCTTATCAATCAGGGGTGATGGCTACACCTTC	CASSLSIRGDGYTF
TRBV7-3	NA	13	TRBJ1-1	NA	TGTGCCAGCAGATCGGACAGTTACACTGAAGCTTTCTTT	CASRSDSYTEAFF
TRBV5-4	TRBD1	15	TRBJ2-3	NA	TGTGCCAGCAGCTTACAGGGGGGACGGACGGATACGCAGTATTTT	CASSLQGGRTDTQYF
TRBV9	TRBD2	20	TRBJ2-1	once	TGTGCCAGCAGCGTAGGTATTGGGACTAGCGGGAGGGAGACCCACAATGAGCAGTTCTTC	CASSVGIGTSGRETHNEQFF
TRBV30	NA	12	TRBJ2-1	NA	TGTGCCTGGAGGGAGGATGGAAATGAGCAGTTCTTC	CAWREDGNEQFF
TRBV18	TRBD1	14	TRBJ2-7	NA	TGTGCCAGCTCACCGCCGGGACAGGGGAACGAGCAGTACTTC	CASSPPGQGNEQYF
TRBV28	NA	15	TRBJ1-1	NA	TGTGCCAGCAGTCCGCACGGGACACCTACCCTTGAAGCTTTCTTT	CASSPHGTPTLEAFF
TRBV2	TRBD2	15	TRBJ2-2	NA	TGTGCCAGGGGGACTAGCGGGGGCAACACCGGGGAGCTGTTTTTT	CARGTSGGNTGELFF
TRBV19	TRBD1	13	TRBJ1-2	few	TGTGCCAGTAGTATGGGACAGCTCTATGGCTACACCTTC	CASSMGQLYGYTF
TRBV5-1	NA	16	TRBJ2-2	once	TGCGCCAGCAGCCTGGCAGGCGGGGCGAACACCGGGGAGCTGTTTTTT	CASSLAGGANTGELFF
TRBV11-2	TRBD1	14	TRBJ2-1	NA	TGTGCCAGCATCCGGGACAGCCCCTACAATGAGCAGTTCTTC	CASIRDSPYNEQFF
TRBV2	NA	13	TRBJ1-1	NA	TGTGCCAGCAGTGTAAACAGGGAGACTGAAGCTTTCTTT	CASSVNRETEAFF
TRBV7-9	NA	12	TRBJ1-2	few	TGTGCCAGCAGCTTAGAAAGAGGGGGCTACACCTTC	CASSLERGGYTF
TRBV7-2	NA	13	TRBJ1-2	NA	TGTGCCAGCAACCCGAGGTTAGGAGTTGGCTACACCTTC	CASNPRLGVGYTF
TRBV13	TRBD2	18	TRBJ2-3	NA	TGTGCCAGCAGCTTAGGCCTACCTAGCGGGAGGAGCACAGATACGCAGTATTTT	CASSLGLPSGRSTDTQYF
TRBV7-3	TRBD1	17	TRBJ2-1	once	TGTGCCAGCAGCCCTCGAGCCGGGACAGGGGCCAACAATGAGCAGTTCTTC	CASSPRAGTGANNEQFF
TRBV18	NA	17	TRBJ1-1	NA	TGTGCCAGCTCACGAAGAGGCAGCAAGTTTATGAACACTGAAGCTTTCTTT	CASSRRGSKFMNTEAFF
TRBV28	TRBD1	15	TRBJ1-2	few	TGTGCCAGCAGTTCACCCGGGACAGGGGACAGTGGCTACACCTTC	CASSSPGTGDSGYTF
TRBV5-5	NA	13	TRBJ2-7	NA	TGTGCCAGCCACTTTTCGGGTAGCTACGAGCAGTACTTC	CASHFSGSYEQYF
TRBV5-5	TRBD1	15	TRBJ2-7	NA	TGTGCCAGCAGCCGGTCAGGGGGCGGAGGGCACGAGCAGTACTTC	CASSRSGGGGHEQYF
TRBV4-2	NA	17	TRBJ2-1	NA	TGTGCCAGCAGCCAAGAAATAACTAGCCGTCCCTACAATGAGCAGTTCTTC	CASSQEITSRPYNEQFF
TRBV19	NA	15	TRBJ1-2	NA	TGTGCCAGTAGTATAATACTCGGGACAAATGCTGGCTACACCTTC	CASSIILGTNAGYTF
TRBV7-8	NA	19	TRBJ2-4	NA	TGTGCCAGCAGCTTAGAGGGACATTGGTCGGCAAGAGCCAAAAACATTCAGTACTTC	CASSLEGHWSARAKNIQYF
TRBV4-1	NA	15	TRBJ2-7	NA	TGCGCCAGCAGCCAAGACCTGACTAGTCCCTACGAGCAGTACTTC	CASSQDLTSPYEQYF
TRBV19	NA	19	TRBJ2-2	NA	TGTGCCAGTAGTTTTGCGTCTTTACTTCCCAGGGGGAACACCGGGGAGCTGTTTTTT	CASSFASLLPRGNTGELFF
TRBV15	NA	15	TRBJ2-7	NA	TGTGCCACCAGCAGCGCCGGGACAAGTACCGGCGAGCAGTACTTC	CATSSAGTSTGEQYF
TRBV9	NA	16	TRBJ2-7	NA	TGTGCCAGCAGCGAACACCGGGAACTAGGATCCTACGAGCAGTACTTC	CASSEHRELGSYEQYF
TRBV5-1	NA	13	TRBJ2-5	once	TGCGCCAGCAGCTTGGATAGCAGAGAGACCCAGTACTTC	CASSLDSRETQYF
TRBV28	TRBD1	15	TRBJ1-5	NA	TGTGCCAGCAACCAACTCGACAGGGACCTTCAGCCCCAGCATTTT	CASNQLDRDLQPQHF
TRBV23-1	NA	14	TRBJ2-1	once	TGCGCCAGCAGTCAAGGCGGGATCTACAATGAGCAGTTCTTC	CASSQGGIYNEQFF
TRBV18	TRBD1	15	TRBJ1-1	NA	TGTGCCAGCTCACCCCCGACAGGGGTTGGGACTGAAGCTTTCTTT	CASSPPTGVGTEAFF
TRBV19	TRBD2	15	TRBJ2-1	NA	TGTGCCAGTAGTATATTCGCGGGAGGGGCCAATGAGCAGTTCTTC	CASSIFAGGANEQFF
TRBV7-9	NA	14	TRBJ1-4	once	TGTGCCAGCAGTCACAGGGATAACGATGAAAAACTGTTTTTT	CASSHRDNDEKLFF
TRBV6-6	NA	15	TRBJ1-3	NA	TGTGCCAGCAGTAAGTGGGGAGGATCTGGAAACACCATATATTTT	CASSKWGGSGNTIYF
TRBV4-1	TRBD2	21	TRBJ2-1	NA	TGCGCCAGCAGCTCACGAGGGATCGGGACTAGCGGGGTGGGTCGCTACAATGAGCAGTTCTTC	CASSSRGIGTSGVGRYNEQFF
TRBV14	NA	15	TRBJ2-3	NA	TGTGCCAGCAGCCAAGATTCATCTCGGGGGAATACGCAGTATTTT	CASSQDSSRGNTQYF
TRBV5-1	TRBD1	14	TRBJ2-1	NA	TGCGCCAGCAGCTTGGGGGACAGGGGGAATGAGCAGTTCTTC	CASSLGDRGNEQFF
TRBV27	TRBD2	13	TRBJ2-1	NA	TGTGCCAGCAGTTTAGGTTCCGGGACTAGTCCGTTCTTC	CASSLGSGTSPFF
TRBV19	NA	15	TRBJ1-2	NA	TGTGCCAGTAGTCCCAGAACCGGGACACCCGTGGGCTACACCTTC	CASSPRTGTPVGYTF
TRBV5-6	NA	14	TRBJ2-7	once	TGTGCCAGCAGCTGGGAACAGGGAGCTAACATGGAGTACTTC	CASSWEQGANMEYF
TRBV6-6	TRBD2	14	TRBJ2-1	NA	TGTGCCAGCGGAATTAGCGGGAGAGGAGATGAGCAGTTCTTC	CASGISGRGDEQFF
TRBV19	NA	12	TRBJ1-6	NA	TGTGCCAGCTCGGACAAAAATTCACCCCTCCACTTT	CASSDKNSPLHF
TRBV19	NA	13	TRBJ2-1	NA	TGTGCCAGTAGTATAGTTACAGGCACTGAGCAGTTCTTC	CASSIVTGTEQFF
TRBV19	NA	14	TRBJ2-3	NA	TGTGCCAGTAGTATTGGACTGGGCACAGATACGCAGTATTTT	CASSIGLGTDTQYF
TRBV9	TRBD2	15	TRBJ2-3	NA	TGTGCCAGCAGCGTATTAGCCGGGGGGACAGATACGCAGTATTTT	CASSVLAGGTDTQYF
TRBV5-6	TRBD1	17	TRBJ2-7	NA	TGTGCCAGCAGCTTGGCCCCGAGACAGGGGGCGAGGGACGAGCAGTACTTC	CASSLAPRQGARDEQYF
TRBV19	NA	12	TRBJ2-2	NA	TGTGCCAGTAGTCCGGACACCGGGGAGCTGTTTTTT	CASSPDTGELFF
TRBV28	NA	14	TRBJ2-5	NA	TGTGCCAGCACTGAGGCGGCGGAACAAGAGACCCAGTACTTC	CASTEAAEQETQYF
TRBV27	NA	14	TRBJ2-7	NA	TGTGCCAGCAGTTTGCGGGGGCTAACCTACGAGCAGTACTTC	CASSLRGLTYEQYF
TRBV27	TRBD1	14	TRBJ1-2	NA	TGTGCCAGCAGTTTAAGCGACAGGGCCACGGGCTACACCTTC	CASSLSDRATGYTF
TRBV10-1	NA	16	TRBJ1-1	NA	TGCGCCAGCAGTGAGTCCCGCGATTACCGGGACACTGAAGCTTTCTTT	CASSESRDYRDTEAFF
TRBV7-2	TRBD1	15	TRBJ2-7	NA	TGTGCCAGCAGCTTTGGGGGACAGGGGGCCTACGAGCAGTACTTC	CASSFGGQGAYEQYF
TRBV11-2	TRBD1	18	TRBJ2-7	NA	TGTGCCAGCAGCTCGGGACAGGGGGCTGGGGGTATCGTCCGCGAGCAGTACTTC	CASSSGQGAGGIVREQYF
TRBV24-1	NA	15	TRBJ2-5	NA	TGTGCCACCAGTGATTTTAGGGGCCGGACAGAGACCCAGTACTTC	CATSDFRGRTETQYF
TRBV5-1	NA	12	TRBJ1-1	NA	TGCGCCAGCAGCTTGGCACAGACTGAAGCTTTCTTT	CASSLAQTEAFF
TRBV25-1	NA	14	TRBJ1-4	once	TGTGCCAGCAGTGAATACGGGGAGGATGAAAAACTGTTTTTT	CASSEYGEDEKLFF
TRBV29-1	NA	13	TRBJ1-6	NA	TGCAGCGTTGGATACGGCGGGGATTCACCCCTCCACTTT	CSVGYGGDSPLHF
TRBV16	NA	12	TRBJ1-6	NA	TGTGCCAGCAGCCAGCAGGATTCACCCCTCCACTTT	CASSQQDSPLHF